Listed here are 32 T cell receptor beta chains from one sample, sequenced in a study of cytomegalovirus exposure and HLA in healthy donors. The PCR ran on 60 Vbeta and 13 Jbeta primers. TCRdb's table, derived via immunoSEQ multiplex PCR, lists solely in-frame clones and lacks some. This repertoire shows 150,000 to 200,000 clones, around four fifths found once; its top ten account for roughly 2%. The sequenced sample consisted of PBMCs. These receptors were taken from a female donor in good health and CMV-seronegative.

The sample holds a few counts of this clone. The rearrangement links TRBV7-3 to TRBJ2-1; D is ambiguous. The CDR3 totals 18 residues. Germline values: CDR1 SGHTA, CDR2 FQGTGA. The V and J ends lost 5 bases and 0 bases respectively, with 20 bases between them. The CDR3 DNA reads TGTGCCAGCAGCCCTACCTCGCCCGGAAGGAGCTCCTACAATGAGCAGTTCTTC. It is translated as CASSPTSPGRSSYNEQFF. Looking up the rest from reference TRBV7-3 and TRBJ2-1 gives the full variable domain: GAGVSQTPSNKVTEKGKYVELRCDPISGHTALYWYRQSLGQGPEFLIYFQGTGAADDSGLPNDRFFAVRPEGSVSTLKIQRTERGDSAVYLCASSPTSPGRSSYNEQFFGPGTRLTVL.

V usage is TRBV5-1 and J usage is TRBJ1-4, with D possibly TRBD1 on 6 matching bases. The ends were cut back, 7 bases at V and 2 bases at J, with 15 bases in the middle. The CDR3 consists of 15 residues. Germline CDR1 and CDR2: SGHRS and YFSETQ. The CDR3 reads CASCKTGYTNEKLFF. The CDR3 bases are TGCGCCAGCTGCAAAACAGGGTACACTAATGAAAAACTGTTTTTT.

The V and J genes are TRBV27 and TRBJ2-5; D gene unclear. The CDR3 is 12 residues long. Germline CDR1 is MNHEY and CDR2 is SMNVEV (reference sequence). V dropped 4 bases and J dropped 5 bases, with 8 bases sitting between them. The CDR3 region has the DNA TGTGCCAGCAGTTCATCCATGGAGACCCAGTACTTC. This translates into CASSSSMETQYF.

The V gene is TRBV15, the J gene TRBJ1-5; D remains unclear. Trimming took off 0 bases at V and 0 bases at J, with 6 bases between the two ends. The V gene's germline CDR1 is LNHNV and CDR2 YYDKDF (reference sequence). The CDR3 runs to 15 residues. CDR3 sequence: CATSREAYSNQPQHF. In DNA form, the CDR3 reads TGTGCCACCAGCAGAGAAGCTTATAGCAATCAGCCCCAGCATTTT.

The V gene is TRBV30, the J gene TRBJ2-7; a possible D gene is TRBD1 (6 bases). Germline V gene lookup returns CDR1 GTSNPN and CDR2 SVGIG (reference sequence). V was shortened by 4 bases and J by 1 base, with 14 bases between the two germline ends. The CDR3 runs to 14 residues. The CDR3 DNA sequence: TGTGCCTGGACCACAGGGTCTAGTTCCTACGAGCAGTACTTC. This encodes CAWTTGSSSYEQYF.

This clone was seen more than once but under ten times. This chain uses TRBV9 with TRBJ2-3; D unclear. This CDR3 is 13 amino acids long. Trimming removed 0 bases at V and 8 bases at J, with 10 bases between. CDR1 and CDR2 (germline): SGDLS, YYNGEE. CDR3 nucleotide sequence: TGTGCCAGCAGCGTAGGAAGTCCTAGTACGCAGTATTTT. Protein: CASSVGSPSTQYF.

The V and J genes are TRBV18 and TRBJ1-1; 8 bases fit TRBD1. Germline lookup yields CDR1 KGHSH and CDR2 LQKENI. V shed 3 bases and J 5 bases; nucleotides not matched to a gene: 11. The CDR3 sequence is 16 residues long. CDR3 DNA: TGTGCCAGCTCACCGCAAAATCAGGGGGCAGGGACTGAAGCTTTCTTT. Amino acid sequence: CASSPQNQGAGTEAFF. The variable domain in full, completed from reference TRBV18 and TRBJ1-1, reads NAGVMQNPRHLVRRRGQEARLRCSPMKGHSHVYWYRQLPEEGLKFMVYLQKENIIDESGMPKERFSAEFPKEGPSILRIQQVVRGDSAAYFCASSPQNQGAGTEAFFGQGTRLTVV.

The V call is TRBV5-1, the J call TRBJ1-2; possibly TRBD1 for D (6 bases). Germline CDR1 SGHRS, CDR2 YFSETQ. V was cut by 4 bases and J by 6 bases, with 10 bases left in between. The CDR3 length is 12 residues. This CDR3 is CASSTHRDGYTF. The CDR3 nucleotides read TGCGCCAGCAGCACCCACAGGGATGGCTACACCTTC.

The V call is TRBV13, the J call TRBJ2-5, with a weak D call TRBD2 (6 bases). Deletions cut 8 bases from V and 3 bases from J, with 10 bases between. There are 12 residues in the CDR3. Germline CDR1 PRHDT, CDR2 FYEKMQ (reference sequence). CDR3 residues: CASGEEEETQYF. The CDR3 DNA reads TGTGCCAGCGGGGAGGAGGAAGAGACCCAGTACTTC.

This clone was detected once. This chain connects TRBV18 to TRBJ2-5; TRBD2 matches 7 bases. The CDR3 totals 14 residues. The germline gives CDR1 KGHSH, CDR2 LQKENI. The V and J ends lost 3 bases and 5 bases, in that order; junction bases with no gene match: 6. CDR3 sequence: CASSPMPGGETQYF. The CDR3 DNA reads TGTGCCAGCTCACCGATGCCGGGGGGTGAGACCCAGTACTTC. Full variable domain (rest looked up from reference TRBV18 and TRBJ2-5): NAGVMQNPRHLVRRRGQEARLRCSPMKGHSHVYWYRQLPEEGLKFMVYLQKENIIDESGMPKERFSAEFPKEGPSILRIQQVVRGDSAAYFCASSPMPGGETQYFGPGTRLLVL.

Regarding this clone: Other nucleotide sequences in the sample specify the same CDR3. DNA for the CDR3: TGTGCCTGGAGTGGAACTCTGAACACCGGGGAGCTGTTTTTT. Protein: CAWSGTLNTGELFF. The genes are TRBV30 and TRBJ2-2, with D unclear. V lost 1 base, J lost 1 base, and 7 bases lay in between. Germline V gene data show CDR1 as GTSNPN and CDR2 as SVGIG (reference sequence). This CDR3 is 14 amino acids long.

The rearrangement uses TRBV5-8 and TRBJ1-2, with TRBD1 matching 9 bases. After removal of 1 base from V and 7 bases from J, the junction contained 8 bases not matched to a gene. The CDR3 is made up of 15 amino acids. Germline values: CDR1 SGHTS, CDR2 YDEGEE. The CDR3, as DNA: TGTGCCAGCAGCTTGCCAGGACAGGGGTCGTTTGGCTACACCTTC. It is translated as CASSLPGQGSFGYTF.

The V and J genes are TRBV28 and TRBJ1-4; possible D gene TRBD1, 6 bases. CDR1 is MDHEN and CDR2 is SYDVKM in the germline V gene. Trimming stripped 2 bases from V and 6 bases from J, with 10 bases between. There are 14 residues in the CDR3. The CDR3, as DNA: TGTGCCAGCAGTTTAGAACAGGGTTATGAAAAACTGTTTTTT. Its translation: CASSLEQGYEKLFF.

CDR3 sequence reads: CATVDRAPYNEQFF. DNA of the CDR3: TGCGCCACTGTGGACAGGGCCCCCTACAATGAGCAGTTCTTC. The rearrangement uses TRBV10-2 and TRBJ2-1; 8 positions match TRBD1. This CDR3 is built from 14 residues. Germline V CDR1 and CDR2: WSHSY, SAAADI. With 10 bases clipped from V and 2 bases from J, the junction kept 7 bases outside the gene matches.

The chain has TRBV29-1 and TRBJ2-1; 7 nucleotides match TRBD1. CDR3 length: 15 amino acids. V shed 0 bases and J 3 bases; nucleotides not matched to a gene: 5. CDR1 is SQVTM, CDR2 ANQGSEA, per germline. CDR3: CSVEDVGQVYNEQFF. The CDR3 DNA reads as TGCAGCGTTGAAGATGTAGGACAGGTCTACAATGAGCAGTTCTTC.

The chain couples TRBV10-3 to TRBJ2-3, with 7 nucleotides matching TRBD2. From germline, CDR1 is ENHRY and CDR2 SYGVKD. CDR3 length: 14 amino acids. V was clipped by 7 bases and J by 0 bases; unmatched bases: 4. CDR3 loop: CAINSGASTDTQYF. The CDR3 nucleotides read TGTGCCATCAACAGCGGGGCTAGCACAGATACGCAGTATTTT.

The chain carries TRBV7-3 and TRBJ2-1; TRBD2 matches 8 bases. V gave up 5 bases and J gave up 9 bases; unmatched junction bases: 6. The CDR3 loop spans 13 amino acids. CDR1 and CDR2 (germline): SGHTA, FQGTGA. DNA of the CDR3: TGTGCCAGCAGCCTCGGGGGGGGCCCTGAGCAGTTCTTC. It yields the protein CASSLGGGPEQFF.

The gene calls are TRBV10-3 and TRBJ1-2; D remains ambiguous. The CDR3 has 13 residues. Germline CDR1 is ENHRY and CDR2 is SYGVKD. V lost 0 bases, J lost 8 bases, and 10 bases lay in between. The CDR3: CAISESEESGYTF. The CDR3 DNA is TGTGCCATCAGTGAGTCGGAGGAGAGCGGCTACACCTTC.

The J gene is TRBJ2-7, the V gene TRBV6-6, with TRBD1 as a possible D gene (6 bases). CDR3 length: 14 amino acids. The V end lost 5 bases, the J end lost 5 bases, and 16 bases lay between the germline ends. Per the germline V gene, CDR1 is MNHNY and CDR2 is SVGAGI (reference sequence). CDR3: CASSLAGDPHEQYF. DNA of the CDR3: TGTGCCAGCAGTCTCGCAGGGGATCCCCACGAGCAGTACTTC.

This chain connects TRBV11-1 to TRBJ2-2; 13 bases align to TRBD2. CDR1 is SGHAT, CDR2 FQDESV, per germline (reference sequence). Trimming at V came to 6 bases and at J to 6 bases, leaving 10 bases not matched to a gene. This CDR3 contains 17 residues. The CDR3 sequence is CASSSHRTSGSSGELFF. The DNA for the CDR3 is TGTGCCAGCAGTTCACACCGGACTAGCGGGAGCTCCGGGGAGCTGTTTTTT.

The CDR3 is CASSYSMTAENIQYF. The DNA of the CDR3 is TGTGCCAGCAGTTACTCGATGACAGCTGAAAACATTCAGTACTTC. The chain links TRBV6-5 to TRBJ2-4; TRBD1 is a possible D gene (5 bases). V was cut by 0 bases and J by 5 bases, with 11 bases left in between. Germline lookup yields CDR1 MNHEY and CDR2 SVGAGI. CDR3 length: 15 residues.

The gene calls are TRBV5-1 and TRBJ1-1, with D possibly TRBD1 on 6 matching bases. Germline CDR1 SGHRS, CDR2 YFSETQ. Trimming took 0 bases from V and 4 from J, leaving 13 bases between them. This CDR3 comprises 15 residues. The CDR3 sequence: CASSLAAGVATEAFF. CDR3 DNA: TGCGCCAGCAGCTTGGCCGCAGGGGTGGCCACTGAAGCTTTCTTT.

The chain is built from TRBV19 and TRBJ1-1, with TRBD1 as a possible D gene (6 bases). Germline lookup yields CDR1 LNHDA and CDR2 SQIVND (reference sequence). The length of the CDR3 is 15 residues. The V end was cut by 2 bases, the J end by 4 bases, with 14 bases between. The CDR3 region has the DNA TGTGCCAGTAGTATATTGGCAGGGGCAGGCACTGAAGCTTTCTTT. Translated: CASSILAGAGTEAFF.

This CDR3 reads CASSFAANYGYTF. The CDR3 DNA reads TGTGCCAGCAGCTTCGCGGCAAACTATGGCTACACCTTC. The chain links TRBV5-8 to TRBJ1-2; no clear D gene. The CDR3 contains 13 residues. Trimming took 2 bases from V and 2 from J, leaving 7 bases between them. Germline CDR1 SGHTS, CDR2 YDEGEE.

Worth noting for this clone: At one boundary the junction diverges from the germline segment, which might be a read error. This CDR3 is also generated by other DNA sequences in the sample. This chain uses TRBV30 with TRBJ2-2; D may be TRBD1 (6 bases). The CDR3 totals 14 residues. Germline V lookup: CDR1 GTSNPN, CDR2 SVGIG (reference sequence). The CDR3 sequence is CAWTAGVNTGELFF. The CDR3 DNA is TGTGCCTGGACGGCAGGGGTTAACACCGGGGAGCTGTTCTTT.

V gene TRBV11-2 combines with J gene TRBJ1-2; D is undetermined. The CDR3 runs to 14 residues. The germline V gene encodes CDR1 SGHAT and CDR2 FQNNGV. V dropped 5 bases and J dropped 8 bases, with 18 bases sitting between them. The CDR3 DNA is TGTGCCAGCAGCAAGTCGGGAGGTCCTGGCGGCTACACCTTC. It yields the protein CASSKSGGPGGYTF.

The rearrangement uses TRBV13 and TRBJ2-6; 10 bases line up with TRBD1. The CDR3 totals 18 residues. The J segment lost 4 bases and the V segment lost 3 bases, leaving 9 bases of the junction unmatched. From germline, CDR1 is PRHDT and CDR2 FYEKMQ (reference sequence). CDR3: CASSFSRDRGSGANVLTF. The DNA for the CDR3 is TGTGCCAGCAGCTTTTCCCGGGACAGGGGATCCGGGGCCAACGTCCTGACTTTC.

CDR3: CASSFGTPTSAKNIQYF. The CDR3 DNA sequence: TGTGCCAGCAGTTTTGGGACTCCTACGTCGGCCAAAAACATTCAGTACTTC. The chain combines TRBV27 with TRBJ2-4; D may be TRBD2 (6 bases). V was cut by 3 bases and J by 1 base, with 16 bases left in between. Germline V CDR1 and CDR2: MNHEY, SMNVEV (reference sequence). CDR3 length: 17 amino acids.

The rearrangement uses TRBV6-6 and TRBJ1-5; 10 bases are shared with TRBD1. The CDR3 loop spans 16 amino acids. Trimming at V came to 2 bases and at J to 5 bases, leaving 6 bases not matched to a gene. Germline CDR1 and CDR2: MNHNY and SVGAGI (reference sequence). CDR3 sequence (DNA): TGTGCCAGCAGTTACCCTACCGGGACAGGGGATCAGCCCCAGCATTTT. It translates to CASSYPTGTGDQPQHF.

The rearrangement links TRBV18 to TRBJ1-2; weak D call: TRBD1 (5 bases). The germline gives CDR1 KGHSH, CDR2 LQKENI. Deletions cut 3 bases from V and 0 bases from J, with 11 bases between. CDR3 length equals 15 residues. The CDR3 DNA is TGTGCCAGCTCACCCGACCGACAGACTAACTATGGCTACACCTTC. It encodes CASSPDRQTNYGYTF.

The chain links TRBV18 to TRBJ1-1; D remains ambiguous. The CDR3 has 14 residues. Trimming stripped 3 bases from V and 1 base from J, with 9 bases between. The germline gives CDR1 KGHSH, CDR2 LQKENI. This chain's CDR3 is CASSPYMANTEAFF. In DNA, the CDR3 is TGTGCCAGCTCACCGTACATGGCGAACACTGAAGCTTTCTTT.

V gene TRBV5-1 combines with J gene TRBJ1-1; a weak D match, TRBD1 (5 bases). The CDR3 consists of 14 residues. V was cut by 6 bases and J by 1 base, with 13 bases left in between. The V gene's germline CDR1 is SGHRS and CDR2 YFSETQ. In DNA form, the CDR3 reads TGCGCCAGCACCGAGGGAGGGACGAACACTGAAGCTTTCTTT. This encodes CASTEGGTNTEAFF.